Below, 10 T cell receptor beta chains from the same sample are listed, as sequenced in a study of post-analysis software for immune sequencing data. The antigens these receptors bind are not known. Unique molecular identifiers were built into the TCR beta cDNA libraries. MiXCR was run by TCRdb on the PCR reads, yielding one entry per CDR3 protein. Of 350,000 to 500,000 distinct CDR3 sequences in the sample, roughly 38% were seen once. Study-level points and caveats: Comparison of patients with controls showed roughly five TRBV segments more frequent in patients, TRBV5-6, TRBV5-1 and TRBV20-1 among them.

Sequenced: blood. The receptors originated from a girl aged 2-15 years with multiple sclerosis.

This clonotype has just a few counts. The chain links TRBV11-2 to TRBJ2-3; D tentatively fits TRBD1 or TRBD2 (6 bases each). Trimming cost V 5 bases and J 6 bases, with 18 bases left between them. The CDR3 sequence is 15 residues long. Germline assignment: CDR1 SGHAT and CDR2 FQNNGV. The CDR3 sequence: CASSLTGLSFDTQYF. CDR3 DNA: TGTGCCAGCAGCCTGACAGGACTATCCTTTGATACGCAGTATTTT.

There are a few counts of this clonotype. The chain joins TRBV5-1 to TRBJ2-6; D is possibly TRBD1 (6 bases). The ends were cut back, 3 bases at V and 2 bases at J, with 12 bases in the middle. CDR1 and CDR2 from the germline V gene are SGHRS and YFSETQ. CDR3 length: 16 amino acids. CDR3: CASSSLQGPGANVLTF. CDR3 nucleotide sequence: TGCGCCAGCAGCTCGTTACAGGGACCTGGGGCCAACGTCCTGACTTTC.

V is TRBV20-1 and J is TRBJ2-5; no firm D call. Looked up from germline, CDR1 is DFQATT and CDR2 is SNEGSKA (reference sequence). The CDR3 sequence is 13 residues long. V gave up 0 bases and J gave up 3 bases, with 8 bases separating them. The CDR3 spells CSARDSRKETQYF. CDR3 bases: TGCAGTGCTAGAGATTCCCGGAAAGAGACCCAGTACTTC.

The V call is TRBV29-1, the J call TRBJ2-5; D not certain. The CDR3 length is 13 residues. V was shortened by 0 bases and J by 1 base, with 6 bases between the two germline ends. Germline assignment: CDR1 SQVTM and CDR2 ANQGSEA. CDR3: CSVEEQIQETQYF. The CDR3 DNA reads TGCAGCGTTGAAGAGCAGATCCAAGAGACCCAGTACTTC.

The chain links TRBV20-1 to TRBJ1-4, with no clear D. Germline V gene lookup returns CDR1 DFQATT and CDR2 SNEGSKA (reference sequence). This CDR3 spans 10 amino acids. The ends were cut back, 3 bases at V and 7 bases at J, with 3 bases in the middle. The CDR3 nucleotides are TGCAGTGCTAGGCTTGAAAAACTGTTTTTT. Translated, it gives CSARLEKLFF.

For this clonotype: The junction departs from the called germline gene at one end, perhaps through a read error. The genes are TRBV5-4 and TRBJ2-5, with D possibly being TRBD1 (6 bases). The CDR3 has 14 residues. The V gene's germline CDR1 is SGHNT and CDR2 YYREEE (reference sequence). The CDR3 reads CAGSPGHRWETQYF. The DNA of the CDR3 is TGTGCCGGCAGCCCGGGACATCGGTGGGAGACCCAGTACTTC.

On this clonotype itself: Mismatch with germline at one junction end may stem from a read error. The CDR3 reads CSGEDLFYGYTF. CDR3 coding DNA: TGCAGCGGTGAAGATCTATTTTATGGCTACACCTTC. V is TRBV29-1 and J is TRBJ1-2; D not certain. The CDR3 has 12 residues. The germline V gene encodes CDR1 SQVTM and CDR2 ANQGSEA. Using reference TRBV29-1 and TRBJ1-2 for the parts outside the CDR3, the full variable domain is SAVISQKPSRDICQRGTSLTIQCQVDSQVTMMFWYRQQPGQSLTLIATANQGSEATYESGFVIDKFPISRPNLTFSTLTVSNMSPEDSSIYLCSGEDLFYGYTFGSGTRLTVV.

The chain joins TRBV7-8 to TRBJ2-1, with 8 nucleotides matching TRBD2. The CDR3 is 15 amino acids. J was trimmed by 5 bases and V by 1 base; bases with no gene match: 4. Germline V gene lookup returns CDR1 SGHVS and CDR2 FQNEAQ. In nucleotides, the CDR3 is TGTGCCAGCAGCTTAGAAGCGGGAGATAACAATGAGCAGTTCTTC. This codes for CASSLEAGDNNEQFF. Filled out from reference TRBV7-8 and TRBJ2-1, the complete variable domain reads GAGVSQSPRYKVAKRGQDVALRCDPISGHVSLFWYQQALGQGPEFLTYFQNEAQLDKSGLPSDRFFAERPEGSVSTLKIQRTQQEDSAVYLCASSLEAGDNNEQFFGPGTRLTVL.

The chain carries TRBV20-1 and TRBJ2-5; D may match TRBD1 or TRBD2 (6 bases each). Germline values: CDR1 DFQATT, CDR2 SNEGSKA (reference sequence). This CDR3 has 12 residues. The CDR3 loop is CRGGHDQETQYF. The CDR3 DNA is TGCAGGGGGGGACATGACCAAGAGACCCAGTACTTC.

This CDR3 reads CASSESGRAVETQFF. The DNA of the CDR3 is TGTGCCAGCAGTGAGAGCGGGAGGGCCGTGGAGACCCAGTTCTTC. This sequence joins TRBV6-1 and TRBJ2-5; 10 bases align to TRBD2. The J call may be in error: the DNA end matches TRBJ2-1 better. The length of the CDR3 is 15 residues. The germline V gene encodes CDR1 MNHNS and CDR2 SASEGT.